Below, 22 T cell receptor beta chains from the same sample are listed, as sequenced in a study of T cell repertoires in cytomegalovirus infection. The antigens for these receptors are not known. TCRdb analysed the reads with MiXCR anew, one entry per CDR3 protein. The data contain 900,000 to 950,000 distinct CDR3 sequences, roughly 30% of them singletons. The material sequenced was cultured CD8+ T cells from PBMCs, taken from culture after CMV antigen stimulation. These receptors all come from a human donor in good health (CMV status not recorded). Some clones in this sample may be carry-over from other donors' samples.

This clonotype was recorded many times. This chain connects TRBV20-1 to TRBJ2-1, with D tentatively TRBD2 (6 bases). The V end lost 1 base, the J end lost 6 bases, and 19 bases lay between the germline ends. CDR1 and CDR2 from the germline V gene are DFQATT and SNEGSKA (reference sequence). The CDR3 covers 16 residues. The CDR3: CSARVLAGRRANEQFF. The CDR3 bases are TGCAGTGCTAGAGTTTTGGCGGGGCGCCGAGCCAATGAGCAGTTCTTC.

This clonotype was detected only a few times. At one of its ends the junction is not consistent with the germline gene, which may arise from a read error. The V gene is TRBV7-2, the J gene TRBJ2-3; weak D call: TRBD2 (6 bases). This CDR3 has 15 amino acids. Germline V lookup: CDR1 SGHTA, CDR2 FQGNSA. The CDR3 reads CANSSLADSTDTQYF. CDR3 bases: TGTGCCAACAGCTCCTTAGCGGATAGCACAGATACGCAGTATTTT.

This clonotype has only a few counts. The rearrangement links TRBV24-1 to TRBJ2-1; D remains unclear. The CDR3 spans 14 residues. The germline gives CDR1 KGHDR, CDR2 SFDVKD. Trimming took 6 bases from V and 0 from J, leaving 8 bases between them. CDR3 sequence: CATSSRRSYNEQFF. The CDR3 coding sequence is TGTGCCACCAGTAGCAGACGCTCCTACAATGAGCAGTTCTTC.

This clonotype was observed a few times. This chain links TRBV12-3 or TRBV12-4 with TRBJ1-1; TRBD1 is a possible D gene (6 bases). V lost 6 bases and J 7 bases, leaving 15 bases between the germline ends. The CDR3 has 13 amino acids. CDR3 coding DNA: TGTGCCAGCAGACCTACAGGGTCGGGTGAAGCTTTCTTT. It translates to CASRPTGSGEAFF.

Many counts were recorded for this clonotype. The genes are TRBV6-5 and TRBJ2-7, with TRBD2 matching over 13 bases. The CDR3 spans 22 residues. V shed 0 bases and J 3 bases; nucleotides not matched to a gene: 20. Germline assignment: CDR1 MNHEY and CDR2 SVGAGI. The CDR3 sequence: CASSYSKSPGTSGASPIYEQYF. As DNA, the CDR3 is TGTGCCAGCAGTTACTCGAAATCCCCCGGGACTAGCGGGGCCAGTCCGATCTACGAGCAGTACTTC.

The chain joins TRBV6-2 or TRBV6-3 to TRBJ2-5, with D tentatively TRBD2 (5 bases). This CDR3 region has 16 residues. V was shortened by 2 bases and J by 0 bases, with 13 bases between the two germline ends. CDR1 MNHEY and CDR2 SVGEGT come from the germline V gene. For the CDR3, the DNA is TGTGCCAGCAGTTACGAGGTAGCGAGGTACCAAGAGACCCAGTACTTC. Translating gives CASSYEVARYQETQYF.

The chain joins TRBV27 to TRBJ2-1; the D gene is possibly TRBD1 (6 bases). The length of the CDR3 is 15 residues. Germline CDR1 MNHEY, CDR2 SMNVEV (reference sequence). Trimming pared 9 bases from V and 3 bases from J, leaving 18 bases between. Here the CDR3 DNA reads TGTGCCAGTTCGGGGCAGGGGCCAAACTACAATGAGCAGTTCTTC. This translates into CASSGQGPNYNEQFF.

This clonotype turned up a few times. The chain combines TRBV19 with TRBJ1-2; no firm D call. The CDR3 has 15 amino acids. Trimming left V 2 bases short and J 8 bases short, with 18 bases between. Germline V lookup: CDR1 LNHDA, CDR2 SQIVND (reference sequence). The CDR3 sequence: CASSILTGPSGGYTF. The CDR3 nucleotides are TGTGCCAGTAGTATACTAACCGGGCCCTCCGGGGGCTACACCTTC.

V gene TRBV7-3 combines with J gene TRBJ2-3, with D maybe TRBD2 (5 bases). The CDR3 consists of 13 residues. The V end was cut by 5 bases, the J end by 5 bases, with 11 bases between. The germline CDR1 and CDR2 sequences are SGHTA and FQGTGA. CDR3 sequence: CASSSPGGDTQYF. CDR3 in DNA: TGTGCCAGCAGCAGTCCAGGAGGAGATACGCAGTATTTT.

This clonotype was counted once. The gene calls are TRBV4-1 and TRBJ2-2, with unresolved D. V gave up 0 bases and J gave up 6 bases, with 8 bases separating them. This CDR3 has 14 amino acids. CDR1 and CDR2 from the germline V gene are MGHRA and YSYEKL. The CDR3 is CASSQDQFPGELFF. DNA for the CDR3: TGCGCCAGCAGCCAAGATCAGTTCCCCGGGGAGCTGTTTTTT.

The chain links TRBV7-2 to TRBJ2-3; D is unclear. Germline V gene lookup returns CDR1 SGHTA and CDR2 FQGNSA. The CDR3 sequence is 15 residues long. V shed 1 base and J shed 6 bases, with 14 bases lying between them. As DNA, the CDR3 is TGTGCCAGCAGCTTAGGGACCGCGTATCCCGATACGCAGTATTTT. Protein sequence: CASSLGTAYPDTQYF.

This clonotype came up a few times. The chain combines TRBV2 with TRBJ2-7; D possibly uses TRBD1 or TRBD2 (5 bases each). This CDR3 is built from 14 residues. CDR1 and CDR2 from the germline V gene are SNHLY and FYNNEI. CDR3 sequence reads: CALKTGRSTYEQYF. CDR3 coding DNA: TGTGCACTAAAAACGGGGCGTTCGACCTACGAGCAGTACTTC.

The V and J genes are TRBV4-1 and TRBJ2-6, with no clear D. The CDR3 runs 16 residues. CDR1 is MGHRA and CDR2 is YSYEKL in the germline V gene. The V and J ends lost 0 bases and 2 bases respectively, with 8 bases between them. In nucleotides, the CDR3 is TGCGCCAGCAGCCAAGATTTGATGACTGGGGCCAACGTCCTGACTTTC. Translation: CASSQDLMTGANVLTF.

The sample holds a few counts of this clonotype. V and J are TRBV4-1 and TRBJ2-2; D unclear. Trimming took off 4 bases at V and 0 bases at J, with 9 bases between the two ends. The CDR3 runs 15 residues. Per the germline V gene, CDR1 is MGHRA and CDR2 is YSYEKL. CDR3 region: CASSPPDPNTGELFF. The CDR3 DNA sequence: TGCGCCAGCAGCCCCCCGGATCCGAACACCGGGGAGCTGTTTTTT.

This clonotype occurred a few times. The chain is built from TRBV5-6 and TRBJ2-1, with 7 bases that match TRBD2. The CDR3 loop spans 13 amino acids. J was trimmed by 7 bases and V by 4 bases; bases with no gene match: 5. The germline V gene encodes CDR1 SGHDT and CDR2 YYEEEE. This CDR3 reads CASSIGEGNEQFF. CDR3 coding DNA: TGTGCCAGCAGCATCGGGGAGGGGAATGAGCAGTTCTTC.

This sequence joins TRBV10-3 and TRBJ1-5; D unresolved. Trimming removed 0 bases at V and 9 bases at J, with 9 bases between. CDR3 size: 13 residues. CDR1 ENHRY and CDR2 SYGVKD come from the germline V gene. The CDR3 bases are TGTGCCATCAGTGAGTCCAACGGGCTGCCCCAGCATTTT. Encoded protein: CAISESNGLPQHF.

This clonotype was seen only once. CDR3 loop: CASSGELGLLSNQPQHF. The CDR3 region has the DNA TGTGCCAGCAGTGGAGAACTAGGACTGCTGAGCAATCAGCCCCAGCATTTT. The chain uses TRBV2 and TRBJ1-5; D remains ambiguous. Germline V gene data show CDR1 as SNHLY and CDR2 as FYNNEI. The CDR3 spans 17 residues. The V end was cut by 4 bases, the J end by 1 base, with 17 bases between.

This clonotype showed up just once. The chain combines TRBV2 with TRBJ2-5; 7 positions agree with TRBD2. With V trimmed by 3 bases and J by 5 bases, 3 bases remained unmatched. Germline CDR1 is SNHLY and CDR2 is FYNNEI. The CDR3 consists of 13 residues. This CDR3 reads CASSDLAVETQYF. The CDR3 DNA is TGTGCCAGCAGTGACCTAGCGGTGGAGACCCAGTACTTC.

This clonotype has only a few counts. The rearrangement uses TRBV19 and TRBJ2-1, with TRBD2 matching 11 bases. V lost 5 bases, J lost 8 bases, and 8 bases stayed unmatched. CDR1 and CDR2 from the germline V gene are LNHDA and SQIVND (reference sequence). The CDR3 totals 15 residues. Written as DNA, the CDR3 is TGTGCCAGTAGTTTCCTTAGCGGGGGGGTAGATGAGCAGTTCTTC. Amino acid sequence: CASSFLSGGVDEQFF.

V usage is TRBV15 and J usage is TRBJ2-1, with D possibly matching TRBD1 (6 bases). This CDR3 region has 12 residues. From germline, CDR1 is LNHNV and CDR2 YYDKDF (reference sequence). V lost 6 bases, J lost 5 bases, and 8 bases lay in between. The CDR3 DNA reads TGTGCCACCAGAAACAGGGACAATGAGCAGTTCTTC. It codes for CATRNRDNEQFF.

Only a few counts were recorded for this clonotype. The V call is TRBV6-1, the J call TRBJ2-2, with a tentative D call TRBD2 (6 bases). The CDR3 runs 14 residues. The germline V gene has CDR1 MNHNS and CDR2 SASEGT. Trimming left V 8 bases short and J 4 bases short, with 14 bases between. CDR3 loop: CASPEGRATGELFF. The CDR3 DNA is TGTGCCAGCCCGGAGGGAAGGGCCACCGGGGAGCTGTTTTTT.

On this clonotype itself: This clone may be a read error of a much larger clone one base away. This CDR3 is missing its conserved last phenylalanine or tryptophan, likely due to a read error. Because the CDR3's place on the DNA is in doubt, the DNA is left out and the CDR3 is given as listed by TCRdb. The chain is built from TRBV6-2 or TRBV6-3 and TRBJ2-5; TRBD1 is taken as the D call from the table, unchecked against the DNA. Inclusive of both ends, the CDR3 amounts to 13 amino acids. Germline assignment: CDR1 MNHEY and CDR2 SVGEGT. This CDR3 is CASSYALAGTCLA.